This passage covers 31 T cell receptor beta chains from one sample sequenced in a study of blood T cell repertoires in COVID-19. Clones were read by immunoSEQ multiplex PCR, and TCRdb kept only the in-frame ones, dropping some. Of hundreds of thousands of clones detected, 75% to 90% appear once; the ten largest clones hold roughly 4%. The sequenced sample was peripheral blood. These receptors came from a woman aged 25 to 39 with acute or convalescent COVID-19.

The J gene is TRBJ2-3, the V gene TRBV6-1, with 16 bases identical to TRBD2. Per the germline V gene, CDR1 is MNHNS and CDR2 is SASEGT. There are 19 residues in the CDR3. The V segment lost 4 bases and the J segment 5 bases; nucleotides outside the gene matches: 12. CDR3 protein: CASSGEFGTSGGAGDTQYF. CDR3 in DNA: TGTGCCAGCAGTGGCGAATTCGGGACTAGCGGGGGGGCTGGAGATACGCAGTATTTT.

This rearrangement joins TRBV5-1 to TRBJ2-1, with D perhaps TRBD1 (5 bases). The germline gives CDR1 SGHRS, CDR2 YFSETQ. With 6 bases removed from V and 2 bases from J, the gap between germline ends came to 12 bases. There are 14 residues in the CDR3. CDR3 nucleotide sequence: TGCGCCAGCACCCCGACAGATACCTACAATGAGCAGTTCTTC. This codes for CASTPTDTYNEQFF.

In its sample, this clone was seen once. CDR3 sequence: CASSRPPGQGLYF. The DNA of the CDR3 is TGTGCCAGCAGCCGACCTCCGGGACAGGGATTGTATTTT. The genes are TRBV3-1 (or the pseudogene TRBV3-2) and TRBJ2-3, with 9 positions matching TRBD1. With V trimmed by 4 bases and J by 14 bases, 10 bases remained unmatched. Germline V gene sequence: CDR1 LGHDT, CDR2 YNNKEL (reference sequence). The CDR3 consists of 13 residues.

This clone came up once. The V call is TRBV29-1, the J call TRBJ1-1; possibly TRBD1 for D (6 bases). The germline V gene has CDR1 SQVTM and CDR2 ANQGSEA. The CDR3 covers 13 residues. Trimming cost V 2 bases and J 6 bases, with 13 bases left between them. CDR3 coding DNA: TGCAGCGTTGAAAACAGGGTGTACCCTGAAGCTTTCTTT. It translates to CSVENRVYPEAFF.

This clone was seen repeatedly, ten times or more. This chain connects TRBV5-1 to TRBJ1-2; TRBD1 is a possible D gene (6 bases). V lost 3 bases and J 4 bases, leaving 13 bases between the germline ends. Germline lookup yields CDR1 SGHRS and CDR2 YFSETQ. This CDR3 comprises 14 residues. CDR3 loop: CASSWGTGSYGYTF. Here the CDR3 DNA reads TGCGCCAGCAGCTGGGGAACAGGGTCCTATGGCTACACCTTC.

The chain couples TRBV7-3 to TRBJ2-1; D ambiguous. The CDR3 has 15 amino acids. V was shortened by 1 base and J by 5 bases, with 12 bases between the two germline ends. Germline V gene data show CDR1 as SGHTA and CDR2 as FQGTGA. The CDR3 DNA reads TGTGCCAGCAGCTTAAGGGCAGGCTATAACAATGAGCAGTTCTTC. Amino acid sequence: CASSLRAGYNNEQFF.

This chain uses TRBV5-1 with TRBJ1-2; D may be TRBD1 (6 bases). The CDR3 is 12 amino acids. CDR1 is SGHRS and CDR2 is YFSETQ in the germline V gene. Trimming removed 2 bases at V and 8 bases at J, with 10 bases between. The CDR3 nucleotides read TGCGCCAGCAGCTTACCGCAGGGGGGCTACACCTTC. As protein: CASSLPQGGYTF.

The chain links TRBV5-1 to TRBJ2-1; 14 positions match TRBD2. The V gene end was trimmed by 4 bases and the J gene end by 0 bases; junction bases not matched to a gene: 6. Germline assignment: CDR1 SGHRS and CDR2 YFSETQ. The length of the CDR3 is 18 residues. The CDR3 loop reads CASSPRLAGGDSYNEQFF. As DNA, the CDR3 is TGCGCCAGCAGCCCAAGACTAGCGGGGGGGGACTCCTACAATGAGCAGTTCTTC. The entire variable domain, with the rest obtained from reference TRBV5-1 and TRBJ2-1, is as follows: KAGVTQTPRYLIKTRGQQVTLSCSPISGHRSVSWYQQTPGQGLQFLFEYFSETQRNKGNFPGRFSGRQFSNSRSEMNVSTLELGDSALYLCASSPRLAGGDSYNEQFFGPGTRLTVL.

This sequence joins TRBV5-1 and TRBJ1-1; D is unresolved. Trimming took 4 bases from V and 7 from J, leaving 11 bases between them. The CDR3 length is 12 residues. Germline CDR1 and CDR2: SGHRS and YFSETQ. DNA for the CDR3: TGCGCCAGCAGCCCCTCTCCAGATGAAGCTTTCTTT. Its translation is CASSPSPDEAFF. Variable domain in full (rest from reference TRBV5-1 and TRBJ1-1): KAGVTQTPRYLIKTRGQQVTLSCSPISGHRSVSWYQQTPGQGLQFLFEYFSETQRNKGNFPGRFSGRQFSNSRSEMNVSTLELGDSALYLCASSPSPDEAFFGQGTRLTVV.

This chain connects TRBV20-1 to TRBJ2-3; D remains ambiguous. The V end lost 6 bases, the J end lost 2 bases, and 12 bases lay between the germline ends. The CDR3 spans 13 residues. Germline V lookup: CDR1 DFQATT, CDR2 SNEGSKA (reference sequence). CDR3 nucleotides: TGCAGTGCGAGTTCAGGTAACACAGATACGCAGTATTTT. This gives the protein CSASSGNTDTQYF.

The chain carries TRBV27 and TRBJ1-5; D remains ambiguous. Germline CDR1 is MNHEY and CDR2 is SMNVEV (reference sequence). This CDR3 spans 14 amino acids. With 11 bases removed from V and 0 bases from J, the gap between germline ends came to 14 bases. CDR3 in amino acids: CASSPGYSNQPQHF. For the CDR3, the DNA is TGTGCCTCATCTCCGGGGTATAGCAATCAGCCCCAGCATTTT.

This clone was picked up many times. The chain has TRBV9 and TRBJ1-2, with TRBD1 as a possible D gene (5 bases). CDR1 and CDR2 from the germline V gene are SGDLS and YYNGEE. CDR3 length equals 12 residues. The V end was cut by 3 bases, the J end by 8 bases, with 11 bases between. In DNA, the CDR3 is TGTGCCAGCAGCGACCAGGGTTGGGGCTACACCTTC. The encoded protein is CASSDQGWGYTF.

The chain is built from TRBV7-6 and TRBJ2-2, with 10 bases lining up with TRBD2. Germline CDR1 reads SGHVS; CDR2 reads FNYEAQ. V gave up 5 bases and J gave up 3 bases; unmatched junction bases: 6. The CDR3 is 16 amino acids. This CDR3 reads CASSEGLAEHTGELFF. In DNA, the CDR3 is TGTGCCAGCAGCGAAGGACTAGCGGAACACACCGGGGAGCTGTTTTTT.

For the CDR3, the DNA is TGTGCCAGCAGCGCTCAGTTCCGGGATGGCTACACCTTC. Translating gives CASSAQFRDGYTF. The chain has TRBV9 and TRBJ1-2; no firm D call. This CDR3 has 13 residues. V dropped 3 bases and J dropped 6 bases, with 12 bases sitting between them. In germline, CDR1 is SGDLS, CDR2 YYNGEE.

This clone was seen only a few times. The V gene is TRBV18, the J gene TRBJ2-3; D call uncertain. CDR1 is KGHSH and CDR2 is LQKENI in the germline V gene. CDR3 length: 13 residues. Trimming removed 2 bases from V and 5 bases from J, with 8 bases in between. The CDR3 region is CASSPTLRDTQYF. Here the CDR3 DNA reads TGTGCCAGCTCACCAACCCTTAGAGATACGCAGTATTTT.

Remarks on this clone: One end of the junction fails to match germline, which may point to a read error. The chain's CDR3 is CASSRLQGRSCEQYF. CDR3 nucleotide sequence: TGCGCCAGCAGTCGACTACAGGGCCGTTCCTGCGAGCAGTACTTC. This chain connects TRBV23-1 to TRBJ2-7, with D possibly TRBD1 on 6 matching bases. TRBV23-1 is an ORF for which the function is uncertain. The CDR3 totals 15 residues.

Note on this clone: Other DNA sequences in this sample translate to the same CDR3. V and J are TRBV28 and TRBJ1-5, with a weak D call TRBD1 (5 bases). Germline CDR1 is MDHEN and CDR2 is SYDVKM. The CDR3 length is 14 residues. V dropped 3 bases and J dropped 4 bases, with 10 bases sitting between them. CDR3 nucleotides: TGTGCCAGCAGTTTGGGGACTCCAAATCAGCCCCAGCATTTT. Translating gives CASSLGTPNQPQHF. The full variable domain, with the rest looked up from reference TRBV28 and TRBJ1-5, is DVKVTQSSRYLVKRTGEKVFLECVQDMDHENMFWYRQDPGLGLRLIYFSYDVKMKEKGDIPEGYSVSREKKERFSLILESASTNQTSMYLCASSLGTPNQPQHFGDGTRLSIL.

The gene calls are TRBV24-1 and TRBJ2-7, with D uncertain. The CDR3 is 14 residues long. The ends were cut back, 5 bases at V and 5 bases at J, with 15 bases in the middle. The germline gives CDR1 KGHDR, CDR2 SFDVKD. The CDR3 sequence is CATSAFKFRDEQYF. The DNA for the CDR3 is TGTGCCACCAGTGCCTTTAAATTTCGGGACGAGCAGTACTTC.

The V and J genes are TRBV5-1 and TRBJ2-7; the D gene is possibly TRBD2 (6 bases). Germline V gene sequence: CDR1 SGHRS, CDR2 YFSETQ. Trimming removed 4 bases from V and 3 bases from J, with 20 bases in between. The CDR3 length is 16 residues. DNA of the CDR3: TGCGCCAGCAGCCGTACGGGGGTTGGACAATACTACGAGCAGTACTTC. This encodes CASSRTGVGQYYEQYF. The variable domain in full, completed from reference TRBV5-1 and TRBJ2-7, reads KAGVTQTPRYLIKTRGQQVTLSCSPISGHRSVSWYQQTPGQGLQFLFEYFSETQRNKGNFPGRFSGRQFSNSRSEMNVSTLELGDSALYLCASSRTGVGQYYEQYFGPGTRLTVT.

The CDR3 spells CASGQGGIQFF. The CDR3 bases are TGCGCCAGCGGGCAGGGGGGTATTCAGTTCTTC. The rearrangement links TRBV10-2 to TRBJ2-1, with D perhaps matching TRBD1 (7 bases). This CDR3 comprises 11 residues. Deletions cut 8 bases from V and 13 bases from J, with 15 bases between. The germline CDR1 and CDR2 sequences are WSHSY and SAAADI.

The rearrangement uses TRBV18 and TRBJ2-5; D may be TRBD1 (6 bases). Germline values: CDR1 KGHSH, CDR2 LQKENI. The CDR3 runs to 15 residues. V was shortened by 0 bases and J by 5 bases, with 13 bases between the two germline ends. CDR3 DNA sequence: TGTGCCAGCTCACCACCGAACAGGGCCCAGGAGACCCAGTACTTC. Translated: CASSPPNRAQETQYF.

V usage is TRBV6-1 and J usage is TRBJ1-1; TRBD1 aligns across 7 bases. The length of the CDR3 is 15 residues. Per the germline V gene, CDR1 is MNHNS and CDR2 is SASEGT. V lost 5 bases and J lost 10; bases outside the gene matches: 16. CDR3 sequence reads: CASSWDSNPPATAFF. DNA for the CDR3: TGTGCCAGCAGTTGGGACAGCAACCCTCCAGCGACAGCTTTCTTT.

Only one count was recorded for this clone. V gene TRBV7-8 combines with J gene TRBJ1-6, with a tentative D call TRBD1 (5 bases). Trimming stripped 1 base from V and 4 bases from J, with 11 bases between. The germline V gene has CDR1 SGHVS and CDR2 FQNEAQ. The CDR3 contains 16 residues. CDR3 amino acids: CASSLEGRVYNSPLHF. The DNA of the CDR3 is TGTGCCAGCAGCTTAGAGGGCAGGGTATATAATTCACCCCTCCACTTT.

V is TRBV5-1 and J is TRBJ2-2, with 8 nucleotides matching TRBD1. There are 16 residues in the CDR3. Germline V gene sequence: CDR1 SGHRS, CDR2 YFSETQ. V was clipped by 4 bases and J by 6 bases; unmatched bases: 11. CDR3 loop: CASSPPRTGLPGELFF. CDR3 nucleotides: TGCGCCAGCAGCCCTCCAAGGACAGGGTTGCCCGGGGAGCTGTTTTTT.

The V and J genes are TRBV3-1 (or the pseudogene TRBV3-2) and TRBJ1-1; TRBD1 might be the D (5 bases). This CDR3 has 15 amino acids. The V gene's germline CDR1 is LGHDT and CDR2 YNNKEL (reference sequence). Trimming removed 1 base at V and 5 bases at J, with 14 bases between. Here the CDR3 reads CASSQGVRVGTEAFF. For the CDR3, the DNA is TGTGCCAGCAGCCAAGGTGTCAGGGTAGGGACTGAAGCTTTCTTT.

The chain employs TRBV6-2 or TRBV6-3 and TRBJ2-7; 9 nucleotides line up with TRBD2. There are 15 residues in the CDR3. The J segment lost 4 bases and the V segment lost 4 bases, leaving 8 bases of the junction unmatched. From germline, CDR1 is MNHEY and CDR2 SVGEGT. In DNA form, the CDR3 reads TGTGCCAGCAGTTCCTCGCGGGGGGGCCGTTACGAGCAGTACTTC. As protein: CASSSSRGGRYEQYF.

The rearrangement links TRBV28 to TRBJ1-4; D call uncertain. The CDR3 runs 15 residues. The V and J ends lost 1 base and 1 base respectively, with 7 bases between them. Germline assignment: CDR1 MDHEN and CDR2 SYDVKM. The CDR3 loop is CASSLFRGTNEKLFF. CDR3 bases: TGTGCCAGCAGTTTATTCCGAGGAACTAATGAAAAACTGTTTTTT.

This chain uses TRBV9 with TRBJ2-2; TRBD2 matches at 9 bases. This CDR3 region has 16 residues. The V segment lost 3 bases and the J segment 7 bases; nucleotides outside the gene matches: 10. The V gene's germline CDR1 is SGDLS and CDR2 YYNGEE. The CDR3 region has the DNA TGTGCCAGCAGCGGCGGAGGCGGGGGGGCAAACGGGGAGCTGTTTTTT. Protein sequence: CASSGGGGGANGELFF.

This chain uses TRBV6-2 or TRBV6-3 with TRBJ1-6; the D is unclear. The germline V gene encodes CDR1 MNHEY and CDR2 SVGEGT. V gave up 4 bases and J gave up 0 bases, with 7 bases separating them. The CDR3 spans 15 residues. CDR3 bases: TGTGCCAGCAGTTTTTGGAGCTCCTATAATTCACCCCTCCACTTT. Translation: CASSFWSSYNSPLHF.

The J gene is TRBJ2-1, the V gene TRBV2; D might be TRBD2 (5 bases). The CDR3 extends over 13 amino acids. CDR1 is SNHLY, CDR2 FYNNEI, per germline. Trimming stripped 10 bases from V and 4 bases from J, with 14 bases between. The DNA for the CDR3 is TGTGCCACGAATCCGGGGAGATACAATGAGCAGTTCTTC. Protein sequence: CATNPGRYNEQFF.

V usage is TRBV28 and J usage is TRBJ2-5, with D tentatively TRBD2 (6 bases). V lost 6 bases and J lost 7, with 21 bases in between. The CDR3 is made up of 15 amino acids. Germline-derived CDR1 and CDR2 are MDHEN and SYDVKM. The chain's CDR3 is CASSLTRLGEVTQYF. CDR3 bases: TGTGCCAGCAGCCTTACCCGACTAGGAGAAGTGACCCAGTACTTC.